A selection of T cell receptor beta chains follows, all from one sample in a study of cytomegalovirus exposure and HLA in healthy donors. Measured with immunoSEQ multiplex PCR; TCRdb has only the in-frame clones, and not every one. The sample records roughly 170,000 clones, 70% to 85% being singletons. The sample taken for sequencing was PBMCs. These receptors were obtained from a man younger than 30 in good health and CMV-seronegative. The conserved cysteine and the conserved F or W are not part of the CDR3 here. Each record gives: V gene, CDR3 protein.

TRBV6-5	ASSYLTGNTEAF
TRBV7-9	SSSHIGGDTYSNQPQH
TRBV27	ATVGGGDGTDTQY
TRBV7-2	ASSLVWLAGVEQF
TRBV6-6	ASSHRQASSYGYT
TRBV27	ASSFASRSYEQY
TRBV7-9	ASSLAPGQVLTYEQY
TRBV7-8	ASSTGTSGNEQF
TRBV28	ASSSTGTYGYT
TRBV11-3	ASSSTMSTGYHEQY
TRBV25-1	ASSDGYGYT
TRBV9	ASRIGTTYGYT
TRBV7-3	ASSTVAGTVFQY
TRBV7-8	ASTSLLAGTDTQY
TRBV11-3	ASSLGLAGVEQF
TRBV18	ASSPQGQGVFGGYT
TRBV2	ASSIQEGEKLF
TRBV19	ASTRKGLLTEAF
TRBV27	ASSSSHEQY
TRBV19	ASSISRTGVENEQF
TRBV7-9	ASNGRQDQETQY
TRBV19	ASSSVPGQTEAF
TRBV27	ASRTGTSGTSKQF
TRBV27	ASTPSNEQY
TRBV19	ASSIREGQGSNTEAF
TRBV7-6	ASSFLAGGMSTDTQY
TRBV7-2	ASSLEVTAYGYT
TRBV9	ASSAQTGERYGYT
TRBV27	ASSRSIGQGPYEQY
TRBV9	ASSPSGGMNTEAF
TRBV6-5	ASKKAGDSPLH
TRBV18	ASSSREEATEAF
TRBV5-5	ASSRNRGITEAF
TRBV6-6	ASSYDGATNEKLF
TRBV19	ASSIETGLAGTDTQY
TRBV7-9	SSSSSGGAYEQY
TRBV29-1	SVPQGNHGYT
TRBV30	AWTREQWFFYGYT
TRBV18	ASSPKATGRGTEAF
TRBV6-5	ASSLGSNYNSPLH
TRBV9	ASSASGAYNEQF
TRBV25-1	ASTPGPDTQY
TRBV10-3	ATPNPGFRGYT
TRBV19	ASSIGQGRRNTEAF
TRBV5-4	ASSLGRGINTEAF
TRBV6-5	ASSYSWDRSPYEQY
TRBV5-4	ASSKDRSSYNEQF
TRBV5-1	ASSFNIAGGEETQY
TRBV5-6	ASSLTDTQY
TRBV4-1	ASSQVEGANEQY
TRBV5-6	ASSSGQGQYNEQF
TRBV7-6	ASSLTSLDSPLH
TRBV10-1	ARGGAGGPNSGNVLT
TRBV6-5	ASKSPAGGTEAF